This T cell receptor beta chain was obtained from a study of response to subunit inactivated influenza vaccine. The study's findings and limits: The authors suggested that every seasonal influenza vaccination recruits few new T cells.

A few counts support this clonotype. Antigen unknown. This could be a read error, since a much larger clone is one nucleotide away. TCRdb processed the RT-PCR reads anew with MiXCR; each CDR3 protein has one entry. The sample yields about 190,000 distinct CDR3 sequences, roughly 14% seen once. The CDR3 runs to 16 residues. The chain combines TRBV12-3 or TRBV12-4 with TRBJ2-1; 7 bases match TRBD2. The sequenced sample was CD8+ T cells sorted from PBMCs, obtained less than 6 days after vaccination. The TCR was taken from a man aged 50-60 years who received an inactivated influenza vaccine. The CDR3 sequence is CASSLEDLAVHNERFF. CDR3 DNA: TGTGCCAGCAGTTTAGAGGATCTAGCGGTCCACAATGAGCGGTTCTTC.